Below, one T cell receptor beta chain is given with its context. CDR1 MGHRA and CDR2 YSYEKL come from the germline V gene. Trimming took 0 bases from V and 2 from J, leaving 10 bases between them. This CDR3 region has 15 residues. This sample was included in a study of blood T cell repertoires in COVID-19. Across the study: PBMCs, B-cell-depleted T cells, or T cells were the source of the cDNA or gDNA that made up the material.

Sequencing was performed with immunoSEQ multiplex PCR; in TCRdb, only in-frame clones are kept and a portion is missing. Seen here are 210,000 or so clones, almost 85% observed once, and the top ten hold 5% to 6.5%. The origin of this receptor is a man aged 50-59 years with COVID-19, enrolled during active disease. This chain joins TRBV4-1 and TRBJ1-2; D is unclear. Sequences were obtained from peripheral blood. CDR3: CASSQDLGENYGYTF. The CDR3 coding sequence is TGCGCCAGCAGCCAAGATCTGGGCGAGAACTATGGCTACACCTTC.